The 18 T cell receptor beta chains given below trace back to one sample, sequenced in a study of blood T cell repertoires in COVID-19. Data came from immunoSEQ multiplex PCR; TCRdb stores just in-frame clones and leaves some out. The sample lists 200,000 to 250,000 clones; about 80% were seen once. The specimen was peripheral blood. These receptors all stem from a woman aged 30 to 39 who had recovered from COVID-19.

CDR3 sequence: CASSLAGQGNYGYTF. The CDR3 DNA reads as TGTGCCAGCAGCTTGGCCGGACAGGGAAACTATGGCTACACCTTC. The V call is TRBV5-5, the J call TRBJ1-2; 8 positions match TRBD1. The CDR3 loop spans 15 amino acids. CDR1 and CDR2 from the germline V gene are SGHKS and YYEKEE (reference sequence). The V gene end was trimmed by 0 bases and the J gene end by 2 bases; junction bases not matched to a gene: 3.

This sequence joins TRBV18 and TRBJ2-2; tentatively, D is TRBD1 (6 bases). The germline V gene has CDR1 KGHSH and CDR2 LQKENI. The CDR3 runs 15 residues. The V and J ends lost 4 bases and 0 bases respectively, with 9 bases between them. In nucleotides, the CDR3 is TGTGCCAGCTCACAAGGACAGTCGAACACCGGGGAGCTGTTTTTT. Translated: CASSQGQSNTGELFF.

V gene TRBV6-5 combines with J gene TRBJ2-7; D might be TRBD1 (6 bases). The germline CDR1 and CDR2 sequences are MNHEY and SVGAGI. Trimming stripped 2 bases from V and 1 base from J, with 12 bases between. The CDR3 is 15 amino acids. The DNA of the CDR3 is TGTGCCAGCAGTTACCTTCCCACAGGGTCCTACGAGCAGTACTTC. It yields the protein CASSYLPTGSYEQYF.

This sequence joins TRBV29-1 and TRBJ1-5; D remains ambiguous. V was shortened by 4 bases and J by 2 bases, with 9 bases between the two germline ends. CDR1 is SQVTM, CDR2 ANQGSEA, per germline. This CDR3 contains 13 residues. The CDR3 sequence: CSVVEGGNQPQHF. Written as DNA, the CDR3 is TGCAGCGTTGTGGAGGGAGGCAATCAGCCCCAGCATTTT.

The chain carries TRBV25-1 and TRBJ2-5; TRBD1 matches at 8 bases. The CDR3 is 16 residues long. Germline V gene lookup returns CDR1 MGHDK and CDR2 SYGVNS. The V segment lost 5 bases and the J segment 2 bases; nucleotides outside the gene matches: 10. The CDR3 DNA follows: TGTGCCAGCAGTCCCCGGACAGGGAGGAGGCAAGAGACCCAGTACTTC. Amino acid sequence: CASSPRTGRRQETQYF.

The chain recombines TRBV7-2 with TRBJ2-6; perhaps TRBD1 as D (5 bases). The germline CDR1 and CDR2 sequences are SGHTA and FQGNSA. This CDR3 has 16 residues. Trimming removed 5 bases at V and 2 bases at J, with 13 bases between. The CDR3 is CASSPHLGPGANVLTF. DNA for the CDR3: TGTGCCAGCAGCCCCCATTTGGGGCCTGGGGCCAACGTCCTGACTTTC.

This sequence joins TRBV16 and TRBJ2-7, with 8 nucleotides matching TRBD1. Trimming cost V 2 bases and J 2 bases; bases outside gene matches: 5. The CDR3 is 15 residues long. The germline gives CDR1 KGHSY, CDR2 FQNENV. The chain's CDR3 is CASSQRDRSAYEQYF. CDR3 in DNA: TGTGCCAGCAGCCAAAGGGACAGGTCTGCCTACGAGCAGTACTTC.

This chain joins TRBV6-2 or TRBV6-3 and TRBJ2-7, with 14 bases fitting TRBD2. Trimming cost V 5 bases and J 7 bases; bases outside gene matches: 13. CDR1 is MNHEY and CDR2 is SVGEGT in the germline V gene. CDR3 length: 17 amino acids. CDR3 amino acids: CASSPGTSGSGYGEQYF. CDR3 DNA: TGTGCCAGCAGTCCCGGGACTAGCGGGAGTGGGTATGGGGAGCAGTACTTC.

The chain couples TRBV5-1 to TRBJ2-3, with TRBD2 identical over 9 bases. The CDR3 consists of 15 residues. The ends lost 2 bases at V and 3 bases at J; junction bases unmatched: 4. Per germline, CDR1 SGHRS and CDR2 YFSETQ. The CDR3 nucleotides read TGCGCCAGCAGCTTTCAGGGACTAGCAACAGATACGCAGTATTTT. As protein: CASSFQGLATDTQYF.

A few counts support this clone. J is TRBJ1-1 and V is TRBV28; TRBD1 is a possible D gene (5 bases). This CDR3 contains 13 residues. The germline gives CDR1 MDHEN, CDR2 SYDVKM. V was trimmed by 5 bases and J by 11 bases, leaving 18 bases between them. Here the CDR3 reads CASSPPGGVRAFF. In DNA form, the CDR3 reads TGTGCCAGCAGTCCCCCGGGAGGGGTGAGGGCTTTCTTT.

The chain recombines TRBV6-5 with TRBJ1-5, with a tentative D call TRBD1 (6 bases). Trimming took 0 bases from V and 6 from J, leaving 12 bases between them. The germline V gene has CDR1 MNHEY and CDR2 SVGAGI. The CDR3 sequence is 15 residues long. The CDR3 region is CASSYSEDRSQPQHF. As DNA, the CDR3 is TGTGCCAGCAGTTACTCGGAAGACAGGTCTCAGCCCCAGCATTTT.

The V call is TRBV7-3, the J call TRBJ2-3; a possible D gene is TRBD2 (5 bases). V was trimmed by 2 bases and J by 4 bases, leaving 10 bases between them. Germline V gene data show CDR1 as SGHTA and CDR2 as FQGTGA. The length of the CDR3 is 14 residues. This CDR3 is CASSLGLAPDTQYF. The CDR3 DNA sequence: TGTGCCAGCAGCTTAGGGCTAGCTCCAGATACGCAGTATTTT.

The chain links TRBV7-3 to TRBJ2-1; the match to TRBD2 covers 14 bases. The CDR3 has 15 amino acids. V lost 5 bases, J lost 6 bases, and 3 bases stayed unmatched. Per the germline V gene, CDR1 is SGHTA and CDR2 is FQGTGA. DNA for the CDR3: TGTGCCAGCAGCCTCGGGACTAGCGGGAGCAATGAGCAGTTCTTC. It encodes CASSLGTSGSNEQFF.

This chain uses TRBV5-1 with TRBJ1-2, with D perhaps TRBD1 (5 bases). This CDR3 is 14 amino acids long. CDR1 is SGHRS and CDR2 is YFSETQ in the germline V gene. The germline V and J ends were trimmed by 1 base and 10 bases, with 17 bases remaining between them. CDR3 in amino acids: CASSLTGYPRAYTF. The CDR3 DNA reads TGCGCCAGCAGCTTGACAGGCTACCCTCGTGCCTACACCTTC. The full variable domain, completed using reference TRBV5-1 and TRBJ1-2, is KAGVTQTPRYLIKTRGQQVTLSCSPISGHRSVSWYQQTPGQGLQFLFEYFSETQRNKGNFPGRFSGRQFSNSRSEMNVSTLELGDSALYLCASSLTGYPRAYTFGSGTRLTVV.

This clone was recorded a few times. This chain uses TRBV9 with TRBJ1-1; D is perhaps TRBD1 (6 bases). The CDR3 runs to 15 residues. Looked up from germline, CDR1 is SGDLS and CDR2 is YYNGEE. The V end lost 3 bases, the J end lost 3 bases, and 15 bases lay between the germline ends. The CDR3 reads CASSERTEHYTEAFF. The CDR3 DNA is TGTGCCAGCAGCGAAAGGACAGAGCATTACACTGAAGCTTTCTTT. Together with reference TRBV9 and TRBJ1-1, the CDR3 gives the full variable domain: DSGVTQTPKHLITATGQRVTLRCSPRSGDLSVYWYQQSLDQGLQFLIQYYNGEERAKGNILERFSAQQFPDLHSELNLSSLELGDSALYFCASSERTEHYTEAFFGQGTRLTVV.

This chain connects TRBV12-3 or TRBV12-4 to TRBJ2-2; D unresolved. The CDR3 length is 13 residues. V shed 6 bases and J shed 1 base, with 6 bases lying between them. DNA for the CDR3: TGTGCCAGCAGCCCAGTGAACACCGGGGAGCTGTTTTTT. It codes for CASSPVNTGELFF.

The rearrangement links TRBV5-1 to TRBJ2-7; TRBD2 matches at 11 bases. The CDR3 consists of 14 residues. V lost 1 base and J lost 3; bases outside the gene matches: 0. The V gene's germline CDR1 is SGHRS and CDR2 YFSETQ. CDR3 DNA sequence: TGCGCCAGCAGCTTGACTAGCGGGGGCTACGAGCAGTACTTC. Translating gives CASSLTSGGYEQYF.

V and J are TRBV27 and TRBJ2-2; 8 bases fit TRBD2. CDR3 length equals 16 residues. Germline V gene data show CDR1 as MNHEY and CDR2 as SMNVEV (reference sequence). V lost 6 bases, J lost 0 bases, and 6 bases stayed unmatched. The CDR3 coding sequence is TGTGCCAGCAGCCCGGAACTAGCGGCGAACACCGGGGAGCTGTTTTTT. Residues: CASSPELAANTGELFF.